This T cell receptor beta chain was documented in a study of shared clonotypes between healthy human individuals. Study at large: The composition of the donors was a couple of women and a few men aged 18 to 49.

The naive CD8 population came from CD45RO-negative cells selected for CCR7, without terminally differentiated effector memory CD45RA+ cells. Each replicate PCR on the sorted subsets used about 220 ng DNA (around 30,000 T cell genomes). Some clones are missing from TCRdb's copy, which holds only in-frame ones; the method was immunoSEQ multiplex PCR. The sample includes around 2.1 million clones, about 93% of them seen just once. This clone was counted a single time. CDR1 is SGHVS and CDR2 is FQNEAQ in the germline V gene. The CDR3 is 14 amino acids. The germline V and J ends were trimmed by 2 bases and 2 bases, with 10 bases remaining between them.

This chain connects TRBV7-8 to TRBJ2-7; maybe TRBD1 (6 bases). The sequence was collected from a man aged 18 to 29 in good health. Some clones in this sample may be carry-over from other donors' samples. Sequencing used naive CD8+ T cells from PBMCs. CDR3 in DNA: TGTGCCAGCAGCTTATTTGCAGGGGCCTACGAGCAGTACTTC. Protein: CASSLFAGAYEQYF.